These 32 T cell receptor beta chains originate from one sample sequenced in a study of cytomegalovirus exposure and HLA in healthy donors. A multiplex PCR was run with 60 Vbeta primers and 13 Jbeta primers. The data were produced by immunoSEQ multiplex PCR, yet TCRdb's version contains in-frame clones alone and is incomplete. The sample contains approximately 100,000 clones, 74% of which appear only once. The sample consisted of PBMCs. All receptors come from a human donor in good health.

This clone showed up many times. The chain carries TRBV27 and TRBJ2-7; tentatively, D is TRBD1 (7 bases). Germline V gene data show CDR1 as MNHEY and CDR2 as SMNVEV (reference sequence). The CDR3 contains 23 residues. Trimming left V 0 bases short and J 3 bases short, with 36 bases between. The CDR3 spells CASSLSGLRDSLSPFDYYYEQYF. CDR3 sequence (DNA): TGTGCCAGCAGTTTATCGGGACTGCGGGACAGTCTTTCTCCTTTCGACTACTACTACGAGCAGTACTTC.

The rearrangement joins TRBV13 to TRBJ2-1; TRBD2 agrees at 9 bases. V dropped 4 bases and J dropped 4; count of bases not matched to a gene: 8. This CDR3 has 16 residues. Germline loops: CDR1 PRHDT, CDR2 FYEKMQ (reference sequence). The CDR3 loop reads CASSSESSGKYNEQFF. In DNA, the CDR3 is TGTGCCAGCAGCTCCGAATCTAGCGGGAAGTACAATGAGCAGTTCTTC.

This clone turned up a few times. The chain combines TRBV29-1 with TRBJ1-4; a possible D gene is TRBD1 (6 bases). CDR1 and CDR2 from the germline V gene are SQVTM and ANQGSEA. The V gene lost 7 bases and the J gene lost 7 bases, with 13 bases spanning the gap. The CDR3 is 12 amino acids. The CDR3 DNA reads TGCAGCGCAGCACCGGACAGTGAAAAACTGTTTTTT. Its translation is CSAAPDSEKLFF.

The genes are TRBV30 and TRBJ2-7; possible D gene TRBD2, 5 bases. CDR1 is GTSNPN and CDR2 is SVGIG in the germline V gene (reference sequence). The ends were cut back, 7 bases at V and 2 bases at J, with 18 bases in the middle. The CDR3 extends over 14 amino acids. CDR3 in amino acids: CASTRGSLAYEQYF. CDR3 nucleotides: TGTGCCTCGACCCGGGGTTCTTTAGCCTACGAGCAGTACTTC.

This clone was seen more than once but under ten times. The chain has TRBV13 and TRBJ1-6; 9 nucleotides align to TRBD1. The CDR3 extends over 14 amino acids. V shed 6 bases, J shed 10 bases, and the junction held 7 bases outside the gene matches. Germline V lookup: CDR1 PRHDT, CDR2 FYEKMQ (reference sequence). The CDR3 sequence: CASRRTGGGSPLHF. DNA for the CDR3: TGTGCCAGCAGGCGAACAGGGGGCGGATCACCCCTCCACTTT.

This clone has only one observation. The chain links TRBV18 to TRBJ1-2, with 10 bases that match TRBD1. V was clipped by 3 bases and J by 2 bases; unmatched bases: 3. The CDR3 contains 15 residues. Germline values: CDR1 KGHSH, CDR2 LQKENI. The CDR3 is CASSPPGQGNYGYTF. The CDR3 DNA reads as TGTGCCAGCTCACCCCCGGGACAGGGGAACTATGGCTACACCTTC.

The CDR3 loop is CASSKTSGSPEQFF. The DNA of the CDR3 is TGTGCCAGCAGTAAGACTAGCGGGAGTCCTGAGCAGTTCTTC. V gene TRBV27 combines with J gene TRBJ2-1; 12 nucleotides align to TRBD2. The CDR3 is 14 amino acids. Looked up from germline, CDR1 is MNHEY and CDR2 is SMNVEV (reference sequence). The V gene end was trimmed by 5 bases and the J gene end by 9 bases; junction bases not matched to a gene: 5.

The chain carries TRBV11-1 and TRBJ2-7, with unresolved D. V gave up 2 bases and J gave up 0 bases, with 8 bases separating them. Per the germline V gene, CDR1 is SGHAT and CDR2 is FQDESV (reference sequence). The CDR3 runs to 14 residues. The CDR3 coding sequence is TGTGCCAGCAGCTTAACCGAGCGCTCCTACGAGCAGTACTTC. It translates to CASSLTERSYEQYF.

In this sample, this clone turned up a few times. Here the CDR3 DNA reads TGTGCCAGCTCACCACGGACTAGCGGTACTAGCACAGATACGCAGTATTTT. Translating it yields CASSPRTSGTSTDTQYF. The V and J genes are TRBV18 and TRBJ2-3, with 10 nucleotides matching TRBD2. Germline V CDR1 and CDR2: KGHSH, LQKENI. J lost 0 bases, V lost 1 base, and 4 bases had no gene match. This CDR3 comprises 17 residues.

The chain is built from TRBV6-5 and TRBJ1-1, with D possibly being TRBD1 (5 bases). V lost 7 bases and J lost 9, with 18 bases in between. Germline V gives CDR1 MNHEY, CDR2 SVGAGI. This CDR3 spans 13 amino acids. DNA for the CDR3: TGTGCCAGCACCATCCTACGGGGGGGGAAAGCTTTCTTT. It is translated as CASTILRGGKAFF.

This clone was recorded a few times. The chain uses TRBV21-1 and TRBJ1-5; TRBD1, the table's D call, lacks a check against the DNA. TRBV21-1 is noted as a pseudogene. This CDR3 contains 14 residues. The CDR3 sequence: CASSSRTENQPQHF. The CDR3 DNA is TGTGCCAGCAGCTCCCGGACAGAGAATCAGCCCCAGCATTTT.

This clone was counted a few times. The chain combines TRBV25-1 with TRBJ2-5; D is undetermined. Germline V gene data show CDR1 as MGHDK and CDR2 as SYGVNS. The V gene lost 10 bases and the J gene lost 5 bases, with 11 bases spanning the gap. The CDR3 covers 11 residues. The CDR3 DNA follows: TGTGCCAAGTCCCACGGGGAGACCCAGTACTTC. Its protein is CAKSHGETQYF.

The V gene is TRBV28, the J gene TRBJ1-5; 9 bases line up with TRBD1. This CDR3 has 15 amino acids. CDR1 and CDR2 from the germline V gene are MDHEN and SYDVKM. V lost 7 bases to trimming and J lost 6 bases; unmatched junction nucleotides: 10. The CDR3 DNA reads TGTGCCAGCACTTGGACAGGGGTTCTATCTCAGCCCCAGCATTTT. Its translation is CASTWTGVLSQPQHF.

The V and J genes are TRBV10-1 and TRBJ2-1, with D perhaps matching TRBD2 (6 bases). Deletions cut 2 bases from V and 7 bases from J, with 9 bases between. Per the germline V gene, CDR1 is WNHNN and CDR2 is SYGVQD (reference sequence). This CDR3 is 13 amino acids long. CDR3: CASSEREVNEQFF. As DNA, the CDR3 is TGCGCCAGCAGTGAGAGGGAGGTGAATGAGCAGTTCTTC.

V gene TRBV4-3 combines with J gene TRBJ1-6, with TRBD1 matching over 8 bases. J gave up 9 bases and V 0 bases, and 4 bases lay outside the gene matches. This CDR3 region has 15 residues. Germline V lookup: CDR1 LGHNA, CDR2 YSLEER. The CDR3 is CASSQESGGGSPLHF. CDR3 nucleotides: TGCGCCAGCAGCCAAGAATCAGGGGGCGGTTCACCCCTCCACTTT.

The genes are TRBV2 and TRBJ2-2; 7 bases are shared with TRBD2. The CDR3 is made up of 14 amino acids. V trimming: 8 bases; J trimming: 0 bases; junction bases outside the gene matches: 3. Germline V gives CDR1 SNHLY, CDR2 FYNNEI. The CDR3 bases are TGTGCCAGCCGACTAGCCACGAACACCGGGGAGCTGTTTTTT. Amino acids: CASRLATNTGELFF.

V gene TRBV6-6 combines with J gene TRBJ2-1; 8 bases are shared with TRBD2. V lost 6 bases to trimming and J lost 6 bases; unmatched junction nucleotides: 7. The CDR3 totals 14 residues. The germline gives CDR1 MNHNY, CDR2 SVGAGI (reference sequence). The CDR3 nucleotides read TGTGCCAGCAGGGTCGGGGGGGGCCCCAATGAGCAGTTCTTC. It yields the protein CASRVGGGPNEQFF.

CDR3 DNA: TGTGCCATCAGCCGATCGACTAGCGGGAGGGAAGAGACCCAGTACTTC. It translates to CAISRSTSGREETQYF. The chain joins TRBV10-3 to TRBJ2-5, with TRBD2 matching over 14 bases. The V segment lost 6 bases and the J segment 3 bases; nucleotides outside the gene matches: 6. The CDR3 runs 16 residues. In germline, CDR1 is ENHRY, CDR2 SYGVKD.

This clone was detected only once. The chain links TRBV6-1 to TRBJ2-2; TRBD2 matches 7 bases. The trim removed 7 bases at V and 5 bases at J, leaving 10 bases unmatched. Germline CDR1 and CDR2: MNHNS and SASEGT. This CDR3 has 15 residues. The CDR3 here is CASNSGRPTTGELFF. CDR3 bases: TGTGCCAGCAATTCCGGGAGGCCTACAACCGGGGAGCTGTTTTTT.

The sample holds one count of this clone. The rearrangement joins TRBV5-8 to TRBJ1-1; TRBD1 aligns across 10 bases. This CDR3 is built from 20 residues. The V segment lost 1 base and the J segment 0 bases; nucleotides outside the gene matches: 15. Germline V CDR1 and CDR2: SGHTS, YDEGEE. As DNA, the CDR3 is TGTGCCAGCAGCTTGCGATCGTGGTATGACAGGGGGCCTTTGAACACTGAAGCTTTCTTT. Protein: CASSLRSWYDRGPLNTEAFF.

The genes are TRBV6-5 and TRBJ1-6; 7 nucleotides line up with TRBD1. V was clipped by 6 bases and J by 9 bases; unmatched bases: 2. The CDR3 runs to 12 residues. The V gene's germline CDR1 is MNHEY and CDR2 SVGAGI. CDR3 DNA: TGTGCCAGCAGCCACAGGGGTTCACCCCTCCACTTT. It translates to CASSHRGSPLHF.

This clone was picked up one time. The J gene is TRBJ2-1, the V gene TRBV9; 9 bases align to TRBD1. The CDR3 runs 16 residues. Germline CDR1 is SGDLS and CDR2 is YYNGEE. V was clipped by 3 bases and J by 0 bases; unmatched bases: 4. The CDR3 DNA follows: TGTGCCAGCAGCGACTCGACAGGGGGCTCCTACAATGAGCAGTTCTTC. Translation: CASSDSTGGSYNEQFF.

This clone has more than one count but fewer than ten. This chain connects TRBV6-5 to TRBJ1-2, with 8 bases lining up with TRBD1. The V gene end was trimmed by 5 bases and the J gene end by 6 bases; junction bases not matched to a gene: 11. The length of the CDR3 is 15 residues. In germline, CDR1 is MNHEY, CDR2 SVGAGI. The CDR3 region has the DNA TGTGCCAGCAGTAAGTCTCGACAGGGGACTAATGGCTACACCTTC. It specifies CASSKSRQGTNGYTF.

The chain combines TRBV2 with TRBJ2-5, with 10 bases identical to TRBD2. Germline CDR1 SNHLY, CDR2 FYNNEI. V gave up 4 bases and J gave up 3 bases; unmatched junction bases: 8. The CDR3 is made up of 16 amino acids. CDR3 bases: TGTGCCAGCAGTGTATTCTCGGGACTAGCGAAAGAGACCCAGTACTTC. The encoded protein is CASSVFSGLAKETQYF.

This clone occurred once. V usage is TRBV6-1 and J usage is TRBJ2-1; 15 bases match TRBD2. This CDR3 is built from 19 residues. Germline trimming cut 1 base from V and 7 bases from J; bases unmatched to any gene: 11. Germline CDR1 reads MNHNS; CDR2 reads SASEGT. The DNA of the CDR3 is TGTGCCAGCAGTGAAGTGCTGGGACTAGCGGGAGGAAGGGGGAATGAGCAGTTCTTC. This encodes CASSEVLGLAGGRGNEQFF.

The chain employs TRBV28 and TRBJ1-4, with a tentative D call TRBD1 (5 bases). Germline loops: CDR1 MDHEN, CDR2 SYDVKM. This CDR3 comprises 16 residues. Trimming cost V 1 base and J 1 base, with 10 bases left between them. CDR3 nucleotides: TGTGCCAGCAGTTTATCGGGGGGAGTAACTAATGAAAAACTGTTTTTT. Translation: CASSLSGGVTNEKLFF.

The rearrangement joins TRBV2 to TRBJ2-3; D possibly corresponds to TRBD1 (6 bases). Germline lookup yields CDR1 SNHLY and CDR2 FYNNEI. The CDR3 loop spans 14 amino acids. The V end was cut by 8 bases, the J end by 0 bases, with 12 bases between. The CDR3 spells CASGWTASTDTQYF. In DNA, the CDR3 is TGTGCCAGCGGGTGGACAGCTAGCACAGATACGCAGTATTTT.

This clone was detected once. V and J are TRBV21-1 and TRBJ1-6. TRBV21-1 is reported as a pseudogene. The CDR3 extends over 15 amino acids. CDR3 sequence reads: CASSKDGLLTSPLHF. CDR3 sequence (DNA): TGTGCCAGCAGCAAAGACGGACTTCTAACTTCACCCCTCCACTTT.

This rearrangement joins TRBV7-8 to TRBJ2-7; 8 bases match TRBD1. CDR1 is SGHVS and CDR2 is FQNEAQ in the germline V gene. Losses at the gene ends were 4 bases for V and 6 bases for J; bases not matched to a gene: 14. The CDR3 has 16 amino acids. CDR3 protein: CASSSRPGQGSGEQYF. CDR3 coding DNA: TGTGCCAGCAGCTCCCGCCCCGGACAGGGCTCCGGCGAGCAGTACTTC. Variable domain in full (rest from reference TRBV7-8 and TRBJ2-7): GAGVSQSPRYKVAKRGQDVALRCDPISGHVSLFWYQQALGQGPEFLTYFQNEAQLDKSGLPSDRFFAERPEGSVSTLKIQRTQQEDSAVYLCASSSRPGQGSGEQYFGPGTRLTVT.

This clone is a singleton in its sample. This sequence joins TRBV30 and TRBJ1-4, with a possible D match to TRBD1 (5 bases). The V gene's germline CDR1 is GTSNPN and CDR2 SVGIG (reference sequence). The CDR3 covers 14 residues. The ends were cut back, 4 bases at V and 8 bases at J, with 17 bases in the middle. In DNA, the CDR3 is TGTGCCTGGAAATGGAGTCAGGGAGGCGAAAAACTGTTTTTT. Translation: CAWKWSQGGEKLFF.

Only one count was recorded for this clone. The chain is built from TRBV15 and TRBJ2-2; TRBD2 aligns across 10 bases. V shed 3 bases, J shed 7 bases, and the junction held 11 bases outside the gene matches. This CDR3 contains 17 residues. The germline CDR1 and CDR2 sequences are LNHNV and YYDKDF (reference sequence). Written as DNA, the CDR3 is TGTGCCACCAGCAGCCTACTCAGCGGGGGGGCAGGCGGGGAGCTGTTTTTT. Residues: CATSSLLSGGAGGELFF. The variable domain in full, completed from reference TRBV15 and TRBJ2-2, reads DAMVIQNPRYQVTQFGKPVTLSCSQTLNHNVMYWYQQKSSQAPKLLFHYYDKDFNNEADTPDNFQSRRPNTSFCFLDIRSPGLGDTAMYLCATSSLLSGGAGGELFFGEGSRLTVL.

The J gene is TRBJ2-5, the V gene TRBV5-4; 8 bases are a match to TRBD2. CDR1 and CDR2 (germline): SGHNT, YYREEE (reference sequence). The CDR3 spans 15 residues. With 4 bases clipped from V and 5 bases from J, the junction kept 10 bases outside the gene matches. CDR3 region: CASSQSGSSVETQYF. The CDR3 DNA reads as TGTGCCAGCAGCCAAAGCGGGAGTTCAGTGGAGACCCAGTACTTC.